This T cell receptor beta chain was sequenced during a study of blood T cell repertoires in COVID-19. Only in-frame clones appear in the TCRdb table, and some are missing; sequencing was by immunoSEQ multiplex PCR. The data show 180,000 or so clones, approximately 86% seen once. V lost 0 bases, J lost 6 bases, and 9 bases lay in between. Germline lookup yields CDR1 LNHDA and CDR2 SQIVND (reference sequence). The CDR3 sequence is 15 residues long. The specimen was peripheral blood. The gene calls are TRBV19 and TRBJ1-6; unclear D gene. The sequence came from a man between 18 and 35 years old with acute or convalescent COVID-19. CDR3 protein: CASSIDSGGNSPLHF. The DNA of the CDR3 is TGTGCCAGTAGTATAGATTCCGGAGGTAATTCACCCCTCCACTTT. The variable domain in full, with the rest retrieved from reference TRBV19 and TRBJ1-6, is DGGITQSPKYLFRKEGQNVTLSCEQNLNHDAMYWYRQDPGQGLRLIYYSQIVNDFQKGDIAEGYSVSREKKESFPLTVTSAQKNPTAFYLCASSIDSGGNSPLHFGNGTRLTVT.